This entry lists 5 T cell receptor beta chains sequenced from one sample in a study of prognosis after radiotherapy for stage I lung cancer. CDR3 of TCR beta was amplified from genomic DNA via a two-round multiplex PCR. Initially, in first-round PCR, primers specific to each TRBV and TRBJ gene were used. Each CDR3 protein gets one entry after TCRdb re-called the multiplex PCR reads with MiXCR. The sample includes under 20,000 distinct CDR3 sequences, around 47% of them seen just once. The sample in question was PBMCs, obtained before or after stereotactic body radiation therapy (not recorded which). These receptors were collected from a donor aged 50 or older with non-small cell lung cancer.

A word on this clonotype: This is likely an artifact of a read error, given a far larger clone one base away. The V call is TRBV2, the J call TRBJ1-6, with 8 bases identical to TRBD1. Germline loops: CDR1 SNHLY, CDR2 FYNNEI. This CDR3 region has 14 residues. The CDR3, as DNA: TGTGCCAGCAGCCTGACAGGGGTATATTCACCCCTCAACTTT. This translates into CASSLTGVYSPLNF.

The V and J genes are TRBV6-1 and TRBJ2-5; 7 positions match TRBD2. V was pared by 8 bases and J by 5 bases, with 14 bases of the junction left unmatched. The germline V gene has CDR1 MNHNS and CDR2 SASEGT. The CDR3 has 15 amino acids. The CDR3 sequence is CASVKVAGAGETQYF. In nucleotides, the CDR3 is TGTGCCAGCGTCAAGGTGGCGGGAGCGGGGGAGACCCAGTACTTC.

The chain joins TRBV12-3 or TRBV12-4 to TRBJ1-1; TRBD1 is a possible D gene (6 bases). The germline V and J ends were trimmed by 3 bases and 5 bases, with 16 bases remaining between them. There are 15 residues in the CDR3. CDR3 protein: CASSFATQGYTEAFF. The CDR3, as DNA: TGTGCCAGCAGTTTTGCGACACAGGGTTATACTGAAGCTTTCTTT.

At least ten counts were recorded for this clonotype. The genes are TRBV20-1 and TRBJ2-3, with TRBD2 as a possible D gene (6 bases). From germline, CDR1 is DFQATT and CDR2 SNEGSKA (reference sequence). The CDR3 runs 15 residues. The V end lost 3 bases, the J end lost 2 bases, and 15 bases lay between the germline ends. The DNA for the CDR3 is TGCAGTGCTAGCAGAATAGCGGACTACACAGATACGCAGTATTTT. It yields the protein CSASRIADYTDTQYF.

CDR3 amino acids: CASSPAGLYGYTF. Written as DNA, the CDR3 is TGTGCCAGCAGTCCTGCGGGGCTGTATGGCTACACCTTC. This chain uses TRBV28 with TRBJ1-2; tentative D call: TRBD1 (5 bases). Per germline, CDR1 MDHEN and CDR2 SYDVKM. Trimming left V 5 bases short and J 5 bases short, with 12 bases between. The CDR3 consists of 13 residues.